Detailed here is one T cell receptor (beta chain). Its antigen is currently unknown. The data are from a study of a mutant IDH1 vaccine in newly diagnosed glioma. Across the whole study: Patients previously underwent radiotherapy, temozolomide, or both, and most underwent both. Notes on the study in general: Variations in leading peripheral T cell clonotypes appeared to have no connection with pseudoprogression. Across multiple MHC alleles, about 95% of patients had vaccine-induced responses.

Time point meaning: week 23, last vaccination. The investigators gave 300 ug of mutant IDH1 20-mer peptide in each vaccine dose, together with topical imiquimod. Libraries were prepared by immunoSEQ multiplex PCR; TCRdb keeps only in-frame clonotypes and omits some of them. The data show about 56,000 clones, about 89% seen once. The germline CDR1 and CDR2 sequences are MGHRA and YSYEKL. The CDR3 is 15 amino acids. The V segment lost 0 bases and the J segment 1 base; nucleotides outside the gene matches: 3. The chain uses TRBV4-1 and TRBJ2-7; 7 bases line up with TRBD2. The sequenced sample was PBMCs, obtained from a glioma patient whose treatment included an IDH1 peptide vaccine. This sequence originates from a man in his forties with glioma. The chain's CDR3 is CASSQDAGASYEQYF. In DNA form, the CDR3 reads TGCGCCAGCAGCCAAGACGCGGGAGCGTCCTACGAGCAGTACTTC.